One T cell receptor beta chain is described in this entry. The sample comes from a study of beta chain features in type 1 diabetes. V dropped 3 bases and J dropped 8 bases, with 10 bases sitting between them. The CDR3 has 12 amino acids. The germline gives CDR1 SNHLY, CDR2 FYNNEI. TCRB transcripts that were expressed got sequenced, as all of the isolated RNA had been reverse transcribed. Naive, central memory and regulatory T cell samples came to a mean of approximately 4 million reads. The protocol was immunoSEQ multiplex PCR, while the TCRdb copy is restricted to in-frame clones and leaves out a portion. Here the sample spans roughly 450,000 clones, 9.5% to 12% being singletons.

The TCR sequence derives from a woman aged 18-30 years in good health. The sample was naive CD4+ T cells from blood. The V gene is TRBV2, the J gene TRBJ1-2; the D gene is possibly TRBD1 (6 bases). This CDR3 is CASSDRGRGYTF. The DNA of the CDR3 is TGTGCCAGCAGTGACAGGGGACGCGGCTACACCTTC.